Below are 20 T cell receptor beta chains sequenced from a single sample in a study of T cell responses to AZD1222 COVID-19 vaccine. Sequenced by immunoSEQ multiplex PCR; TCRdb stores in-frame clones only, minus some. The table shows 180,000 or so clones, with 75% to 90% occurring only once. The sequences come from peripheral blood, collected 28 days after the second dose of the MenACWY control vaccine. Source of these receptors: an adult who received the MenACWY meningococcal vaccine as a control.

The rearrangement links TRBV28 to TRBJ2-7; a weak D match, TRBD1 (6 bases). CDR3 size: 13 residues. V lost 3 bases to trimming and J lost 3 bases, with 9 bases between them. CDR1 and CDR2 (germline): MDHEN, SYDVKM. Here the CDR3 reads CASSFTQGYEQYF. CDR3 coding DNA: TGTGCCAGCAGTTTCACACAGGGCTACGAGCAGTACTTC.

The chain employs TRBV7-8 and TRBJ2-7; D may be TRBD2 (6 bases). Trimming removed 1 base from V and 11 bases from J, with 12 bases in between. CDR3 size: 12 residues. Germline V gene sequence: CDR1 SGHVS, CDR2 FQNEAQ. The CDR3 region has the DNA TGTGCCAGCAGCTTAGGTGTTTGGGGGGAGTACTTC. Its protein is CASSLGVWGEYF. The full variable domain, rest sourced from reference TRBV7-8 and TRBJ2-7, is GAGVSQSPRYKVAKRGQDVALRCDPISGHVSLFWYQQALGQGPEFLTYFQNEAQLDKSGLPSDRFFAERPEGSVSTLKIQRTQQEDSAVYLCASSLGVWGEYFGPGTRLTVT.

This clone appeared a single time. The CDR3 sequence: CASRLGAGGEETQYF. CDR3 nucleotide sequence: TGTGCCAGCAGGCTGGGGGCGGGAGGTGAAGAGACCCAGTACTTC. The rearrangement uses TRBV9 and TRBJ2-5; TRBD2 agrees at 8 bases. The V gene end was trimmed by 5 bases and the J gene end by 3 bases; junction bases not matched to a gene: 9. Germline CDR1 is SGDLS and CDR2 is YYNGEE. There are 15 residues in the CDR3.

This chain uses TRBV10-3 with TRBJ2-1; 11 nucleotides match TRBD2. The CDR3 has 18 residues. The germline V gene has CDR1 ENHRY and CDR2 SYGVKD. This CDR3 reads CTTRETRIIAGGVNEQFF. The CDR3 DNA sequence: TGTACCACCAGGGAGACCCGGATCATAGCGGGAGGGGTCAATGAGCAGTTCTTC.

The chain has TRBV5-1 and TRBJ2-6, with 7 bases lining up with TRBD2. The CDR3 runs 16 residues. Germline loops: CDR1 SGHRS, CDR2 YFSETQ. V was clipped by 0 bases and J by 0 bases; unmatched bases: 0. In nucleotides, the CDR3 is TGCGCCAGCAGCTTGGGGGACTACTCTGGGGCCAACGTCCTGACTTTC. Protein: CASSLGDYSGANVLTF.

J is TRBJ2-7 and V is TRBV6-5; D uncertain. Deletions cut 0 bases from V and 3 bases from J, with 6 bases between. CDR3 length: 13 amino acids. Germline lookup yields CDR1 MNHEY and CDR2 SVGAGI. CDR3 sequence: CASSYSRVYEQYF. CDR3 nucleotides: TGTGCCAGCAGTTACTCTAGGGTCTACGAGCAGTACTTC.

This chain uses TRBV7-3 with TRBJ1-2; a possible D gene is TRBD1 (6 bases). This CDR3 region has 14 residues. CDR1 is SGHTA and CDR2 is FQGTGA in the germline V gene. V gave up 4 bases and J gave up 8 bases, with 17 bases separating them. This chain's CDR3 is CASSSSGRGSGYTF. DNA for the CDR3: TGTGCCAGCAGCTCCAGTGGAAGGGGGTCAGGCTACACCTTC.

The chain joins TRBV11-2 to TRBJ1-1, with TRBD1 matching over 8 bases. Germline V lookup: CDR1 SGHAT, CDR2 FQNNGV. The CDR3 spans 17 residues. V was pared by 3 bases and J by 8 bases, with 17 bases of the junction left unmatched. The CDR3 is CASSFQGDRLTLSEAFF. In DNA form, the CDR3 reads TGTGCCAGCAGCTTCCAAGGGGACAGGTTAACGCTTTCAGAAGCTTTCTTT.

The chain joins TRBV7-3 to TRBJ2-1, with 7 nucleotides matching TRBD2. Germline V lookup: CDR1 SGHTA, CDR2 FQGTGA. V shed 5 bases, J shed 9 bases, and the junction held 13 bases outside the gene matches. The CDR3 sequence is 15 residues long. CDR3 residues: CASSPQAGSPIEQFF. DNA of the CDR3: TGTGCCAGCAGCCCACAAGCGGGATCTCCAATTGAGCAGTTCTTC.

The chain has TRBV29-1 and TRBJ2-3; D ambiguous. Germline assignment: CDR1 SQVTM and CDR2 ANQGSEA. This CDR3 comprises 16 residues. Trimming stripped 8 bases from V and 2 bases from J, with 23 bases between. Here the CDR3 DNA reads TGCAGCACCCCGCAGACCCCCTCGAGTTTCACAGATACGCAGTATTTT. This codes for CSTPQTPSSFTDTQYF.

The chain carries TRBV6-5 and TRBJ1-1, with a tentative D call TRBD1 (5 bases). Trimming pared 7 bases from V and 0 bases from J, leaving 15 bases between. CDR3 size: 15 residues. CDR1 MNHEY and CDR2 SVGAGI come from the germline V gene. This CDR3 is CASTIAGGLNTEAFF. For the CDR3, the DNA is TGTGCCAGCACCATCGCTGGGGGGTTGAACACTGAAGCTTTCTTT.

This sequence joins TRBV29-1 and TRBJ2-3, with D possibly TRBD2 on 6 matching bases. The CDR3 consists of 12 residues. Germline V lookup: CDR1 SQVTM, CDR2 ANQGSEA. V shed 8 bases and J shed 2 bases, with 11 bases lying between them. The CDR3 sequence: CSLWTTTDTQYF. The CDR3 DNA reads TGCAGCCTTTGGACTACCACAGATACGCAGTATTTT.

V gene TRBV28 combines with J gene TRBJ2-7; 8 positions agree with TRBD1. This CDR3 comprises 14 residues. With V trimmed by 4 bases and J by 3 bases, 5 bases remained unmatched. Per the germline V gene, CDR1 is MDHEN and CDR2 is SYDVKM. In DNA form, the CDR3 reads TGTGCCAGCAGTTCCTCCGGACAGGGCTACGAGCAGTACTTC. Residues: CASSSSGQGYEQYF.

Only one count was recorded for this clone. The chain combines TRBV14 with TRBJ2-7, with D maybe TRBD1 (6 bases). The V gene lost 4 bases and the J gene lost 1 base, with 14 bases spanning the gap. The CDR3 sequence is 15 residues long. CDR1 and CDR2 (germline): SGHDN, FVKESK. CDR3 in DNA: TGTGCCAGCAGCCGCGCCGGGACACTATCCTACGAGCAGTACTTC. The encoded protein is CASSRAGTLSYEQYF.

CDR3 protein: CASSGVQETQYF. DNA of the CDR3: TGTGCCAGCAGTGGGGTCCAAGAGACCCAGTACTTC. The chain is built from TRBV2 and TRBJ2-5; D gene unclear. The V gene lost 4 bases and the J gene lost 1 base, with 4 bases spanning the gap. Germline V gives CDR1 SNHLY, CDR2 FYNNEI. The CDR3 is 12 residues long.

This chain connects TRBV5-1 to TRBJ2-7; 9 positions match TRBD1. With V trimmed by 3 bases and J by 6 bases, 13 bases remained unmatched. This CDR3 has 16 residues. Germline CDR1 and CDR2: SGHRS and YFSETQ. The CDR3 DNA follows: TGCGCCAGCAGCTCACCGGGACAGGGAACGCTAAGCGAGCAGTACTTC. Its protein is CASSSPGQGTLSEQYF.

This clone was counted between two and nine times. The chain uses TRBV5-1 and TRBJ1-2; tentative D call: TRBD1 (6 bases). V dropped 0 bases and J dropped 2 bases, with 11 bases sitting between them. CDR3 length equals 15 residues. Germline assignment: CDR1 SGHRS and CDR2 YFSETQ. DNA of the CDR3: TGCGCCAGCAGCTTGGCCCCAGGGGAGAACTATGGCTACACCTTC. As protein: CASSLAPGENYGYTF.

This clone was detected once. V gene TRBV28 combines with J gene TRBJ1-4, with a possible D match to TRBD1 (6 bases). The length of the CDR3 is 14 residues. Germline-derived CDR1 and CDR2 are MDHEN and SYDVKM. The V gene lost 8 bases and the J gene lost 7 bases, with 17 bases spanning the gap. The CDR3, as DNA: TGTGCCAGCGGAACAGGGCCTAGACCTGAAAAACTGTTTTTT. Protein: CASGTGPRPEKLFF.

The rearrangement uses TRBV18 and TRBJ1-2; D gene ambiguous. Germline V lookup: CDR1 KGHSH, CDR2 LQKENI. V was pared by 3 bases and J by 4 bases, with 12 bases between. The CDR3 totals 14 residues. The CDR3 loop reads CASSPSGSAYGYTF. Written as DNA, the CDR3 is TGTGCCAGCTCACCGTCCGGCTCCGCCTATGGCTACACCTTC.

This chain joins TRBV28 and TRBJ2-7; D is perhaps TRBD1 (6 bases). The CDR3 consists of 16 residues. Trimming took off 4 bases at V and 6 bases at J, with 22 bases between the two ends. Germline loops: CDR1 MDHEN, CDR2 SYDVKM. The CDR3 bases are TGTGCCAGCAGTTCCCCTCGGGGCAGGGGAGTAGCCGAGCAGTACTTC. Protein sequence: CASSSPRGRGVAEQYF.